This entry concerns a single TCR beta chain. Its antigen is not known. Data came from immunoSEQ multiplex PCR; TCRdb stores just in-frame clones and leaves some out. This table has approximately 70,000 clones, roughly 94% appearing once. Germline CDR1 is SGHRS and CDR2 is YFSETQ. The CDR3 length is 16 residues. With 0 bases removed from V and 3 bases from J, the gap between germline ends came to 14 bases. The sample comes from a study of T cell clonotyping in hematopoietic cell transplantation. Study-wide results and limits: After transplant, recipient diversity fell while pathologically expanded clonotypes grew through day 180. Few recipient clonotypes overlapped donors; over 95% were de novo at given depth. Cells were unsorted, so CD4 and CD8 contributions were not separated. Higher Inverse Simpson Index values in graft donor and pretransplant recipient predicted broader posttransplant TCR diversity.

The chain employs TRBV5-1 and TRBJ2-3; no clear D gene. Sequences were obtained from peripheral blood mononuclear cells. The TCR comes from a man aged 50-60 years in good health. Some clones in this sample may be carry-over from other donors' samples. The CDR3 sequence is CASSLALGLSTDTQYF. CDR3 sequence (DNA): TGCGCCAGCAGCTTGGCCTTGGGTTTATCTACAGATACGCAGTATTTT.